A single sample gave rise to the 17 T cell receptor beta chains below, sequenced in a study of OX40 agonist ivuxolimab in advanced cancers. Measured with immunoSEQ multiplex PCR; TCRdb has only the in-frame clones, and not every one. Of some 50,000 clones listed, about 86% are singletons. This specimen consisted of CD4+ or CD8+ T cells sorted from blood, obtained in a trial of the OX40 agonist ivuxolimab. Receptors were obtained from an adult with an advanced solid tumor such as melanoma, head and neck, liver or kidney cancer.

The CDR3 coding sequence is TGTGCCAGTACCTCAACAGGGGGGGTCTACGAGCAGTACTTC. This sequence encodes CASTSTGGVYEQYF. The rearrangement joins TRBV19 to TRBJ2-7; D is possibly TRBD1 (8 bases). V lost 7 bases, J lost 3 bases, and 16 bases lay in between. The CDR3 totals 14 residues. Germline assignment: CDR1 LNHDA and CDR2 SQIVND (reference sequence).

Here the CDR3 reads CASSARLGERVNTEAFF. As DNA, the CDR3 is TGTGCCAGCAGCGCCCGTCTCGGGGAGCGGGTGAACACTGAAGCTTTCTTT. This sequence joins TRBV7-2 and TRBJ1-1, with D unclear. The CDR3 has 17 residues. Germline V gene sequence: CDR1 SGHTA, CDR2 FQGNSA. The V and J ends lost 5 bases and 0 bases respectively, with 19 bases between them.

J is TRBJ1-5 and V is TRBV6-6; D uncertain. V lost 5 bases, J lost 0 bases, and 8 bases lay in between. There are 14 residues in the CDR3. The germline gives CDR1 MNHNY, CDR2 SVGAGI (reference sequence). The CDR3 sequence is CASSDGYSNQPQHF. The CDR3 DNA sequence: TGTGCCAGCAGTGACGGCTATAGCAATCAGCCCCAGCATTTT.

The V and J genes are TRBV18 and TRBJ2-7; a weak D match, TRBD1 (6 bases). CDR1 KGHSH and CDR2 LQKENI come from the germline V gene. The ends were cut back, 3 bases at V and 2 bases at J, with 14 bases in the middle. This CDR3 spans 15 amino acids. CDR3 DNA: TGTGCCAGCTCACCGCACAGGGACCAAGCCTACGAGCAGTACTTC. Its protein product is CASSPHRDQAYEQYF.

The chain has TRBV10-2 and TRBJ1-5; possibly TRBD1 for D (5 bases). With 0 bases removed from V and 4 bases from J, the gap between germline ends came to 16 bases. CDR3 length: 17 amino acids. CDR1 and CDR2 (germline): WSHSY, SAAADI. The CDR3 protein is CASSESSGAVGNQPQHF. In nucleotides, the CDR3 is TGCGCCAGCAGTGAGTCGAGTGGGGCAGTAGGAAATCAGCCCCAGCATTTT.

This chain connects TRBV5-4 to TRBJ2-4; tentatively, D is TRBD1 (5 bases). V lost 3 bases and J 2 bases, leaving 15 bases between the germline ends. The germline CDR1 and CDR2 sequences are SGHNT and YYREEE (reference sequence). The CDR3 loop spans 16 amino acids. Here the CDR3 reads CASSSVPTESKNIQYF. The CDR3 DNA follows: TGTGCCAGCAGCTCCGTCCCGACAGAGTCCAAAAACATTCAGTACTTC.

The V call is TRBV10-3, the J call TRBJ1-1; D is uncertain. There are 13 residues in the CDR3. The germline V gene has CDR1 ENHRY and CDR2 SYGVKD. V lost 0 bases and J 1 base, leaving 3 bases between the germline ends. The CDR3 bases are TGTGCCATCAGTGAGTCGGCGAACACTGAAGCTTTCTTT. It codes for CAISESANTEAFF.

V and J are TRBV4-1 and TRBJ1-1; D is possibly TRBD1 (5 bases). The CDR3 has 14 residues. Trimming took off 4 bases at V and 1 base at J, with 10 bases between the two ends. Germline CDR1 reads MGHRA; CDR2 reads YSYEKL. The CDR3 region has the DNA TGCGCCAGCAGCCGCTATGGGGGGAACACTGAAGCTTTCTTT. It encodes CASSRYGGNTEAFF.

There are many counts of this clone. The chain uses TRBV6-5 and TRBJ1-2; D perhaps matches TRBD1 (6 bases). V shed 6 bases and J shed 1 base, with 15 bases lying between them. This CDR3 has 15 amino acids. Germline V gives CDR1 MNHEY, CDR2 SVGAGI. The CDR3 bases are TGTGCCAGCAGCCAAACAGGGACCGTTAACTATGGCTACACCTTC. Its translation: CASSQTGTVNYGYTF.

The chain combines TRBV10-2 with TRBJ2-3, with D perhaps matching TRBD1 (6 bases). The V gene's germline CDR1 is WSHSY and CDR2 SAAADI. This CDR3 spans 14 amino acids. The V gene lost 3 bases and the J gene lost 5 bases, with 12 bases spanning the gap. The CDR3 region is CASSEWGQVDTQYF. For the CDR3, the DNA is TGCGCCAGCAGTGAATGGGGGCAGGTAGATACGCAGTATTTT.

The rearrangement joins TRBV28 to TRBJ1-4; possible D gene TRBD1, 5 bases. The V and J ends lost 6 bases and 7 bases respectively, with 18 bases between them. The CDR3 extends over 15 amino acids. Germline CDR1 and CDR2: MDHEN and SYDVKM. CDR3 residues: CASRLWRGWGEKLFF. CDR3 DNA sequence: TGTGCCAGCAGGTTGTGGAGGGGATGGGGTGAAAAACTGTTTTTT. The full variable domain, its missing parts supplied by reference TRBV28 and TRBJ1-4, is DVKVTQSSRYLVKRTGEKVFLECVQDMDHENMFWYRQDPGLGLRLIYFSYDVKMKEKGDIPEGYSVSREKKERFSLILESASTNQTSMYLCASRLWRGWGEKLFFGSGTQLSVL.

The chain employs TRBV7-9 and TRBJ2-7; 8 nucleotides match TRBD1. V dropped 5 bases and J dropped 6; count of bases not matched to a gene: 6. Germline V gene sequence: CDR1 SEHNR, CDR2 FQNEAQ (reference sequence). This CDR3 is built from 13 residues. The CDR3 DNA reads as TGTGCCAGCAGCCCAGACAGGGGAGGCGAGCAGTACTTC. Protein sequence: CASSPDRGGEQYF. The full variable domain, in which reference TRBV7-9 and TRBJ2-7 provide the parts outside the CDR3, is DTGVSQNPRHKITKRGQNVTFRCDPISEHNRLYWYRQTLGQGPEFLTYFQNEAQLEKSRLLSDRFSAERPKGSFSTLEIQRTEQGDSAMYLCASSPDRGGEQYFGPGTRLTVT.

This chain joins TRBV9 and TRBJ2-3; no firm D call. Deletions cut 0 bases from V and 0 bases from J, with 11 bases between. There are 16 residues in the CDR3. CDR1 SGDLS and CDR2 YYNGEE come from the germline V gene. CDR3 nucleotide sequence: TGTGCCAGCAGCGTAGTTGGGCGCGCTAGCACAGATACGCAGTATTTT. It yields the protein CASSVVGRASTDTQYF.

The chain links TRBV6-6 to TRBJ2-7, with D unclear. Germline V gene sequence: CDR1 MNHNY, CDR2 SVGAGI (reference sequence). The CDR3 extends over 14 amino acids. Trimming pared 7 bases from V and 5 bases from J, leaving 18 bases between. The CDR3 region has the DNA TGTGCCAGCACCTCCTGGCCGCTAAGCGACGAGCAGTACTTC. It is translated as CASTSWPLSDEQYF.

The CDR3 DNA is TGTGCCAGCAGCGCTGGCGGGCCCTACAATCAGCCCCAGCATTTT. It yields the protein CASSAGGPYNQPQHF. This rearrangement joins TRBV2 to TRBJ1-5, with D hard to call. CDR1 and CDR2 from the germline V gene are SNHLY and FYNNEI. V lost 6 bases and J lost 3, with 15 bases in between. The CDR3 spans 15 residues.

The chain links TRBV6-5 to TRBJ2-7; 7 bases align to TRBD2. J was trimmed by 4 bases and V by 0 bases; bases with no gene match: 6. Germline CDR1 and CDR2: MNHEY and SVGAGI. The CDR3 has 15 residues. The CDR3 region has the DNA TGTGCCAGCAGTTACTCGGGAGCGGGAATGTACGAGCAGTACTTC. It translates to CASSYSGAGMYEQYF.

The gene calls are TRBV18 and TRBJ2-3; 11 positions match TRBD2. V trimming: 0 bases; J trimming: 5 bases; junction bases outside the gene matches: 4. The CDR3 is 16 residues long. Germline CDR1 is KGHSH and CDR2 is LQKENI. The CDR3 loop is CASSPPGLAGGDTQYF. The CDR3 bases are TGTGCCAGCTCACCACCTGGTCTAGCGGGAGGAGATACGCAGTATTTT.